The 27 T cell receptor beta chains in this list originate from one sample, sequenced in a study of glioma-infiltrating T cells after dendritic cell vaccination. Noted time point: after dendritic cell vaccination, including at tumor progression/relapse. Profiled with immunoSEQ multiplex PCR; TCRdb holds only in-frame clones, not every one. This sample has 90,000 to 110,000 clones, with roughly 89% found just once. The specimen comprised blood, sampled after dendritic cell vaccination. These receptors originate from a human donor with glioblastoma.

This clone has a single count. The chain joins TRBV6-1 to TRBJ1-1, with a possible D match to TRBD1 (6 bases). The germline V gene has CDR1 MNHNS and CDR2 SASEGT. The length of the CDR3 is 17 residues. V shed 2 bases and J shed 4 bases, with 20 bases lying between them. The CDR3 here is CASSELPGTYGRTEAFF. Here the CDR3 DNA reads TGTGCCAGCAGTGAACTTCCTGGGACATACGGGCGCACTGAAGCTTTCTTT.

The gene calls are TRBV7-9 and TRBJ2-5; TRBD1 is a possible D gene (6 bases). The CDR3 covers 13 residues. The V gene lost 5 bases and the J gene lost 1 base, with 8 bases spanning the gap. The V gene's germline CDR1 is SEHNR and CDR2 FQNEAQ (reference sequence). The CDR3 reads CASSLDSQETQYF. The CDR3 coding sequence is TGTGCCAGCAGCCTGGACAGCCAAGAGACCCAGTACTTC. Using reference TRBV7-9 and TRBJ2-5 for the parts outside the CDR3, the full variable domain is DTGVSQNPRHKITKRGQNVTFRCDPISEHNRLYWYRQTLGQGPEFLTYFQNEAQLEKSRLLSDRFSAERPKGSFSTLEIQRTEQGDSAMYLCASSLDSQETQYFGPGTRLLVL.

The CDR3 DNA follows: TGTGCCAGCAGTTACGGGAGGAATGAGCAGTTCTTC. It is translated as CASSYGRNEQFF. This chain joins TRBV6-6 and TRBJ2-1; D possibly corresponds to TRBD2 (6 bases). Trimming left V 2 bases short and J 7 bases short, with 6 bases between. The CDR3 is made up of 12 amino acids. CDR1 and CDR2 (germline): MNHNY, SVGAGI (reference sequence).

CDR3 bases: TGTGCCAGCACTATACGTCCTCTAGCGGGAGGCCCCCTCAGGTGCATTCAGTACTTC. It encodes CASTIRPLAGGPLRCIQYF. This chain links TRBV6-4 with TRBJ2-4, with 11 bases lining up with TRBD2. With V trimmed by 7 bases and J by 9 bases, 23 bases remained unmatched. CDR3 length equals 19 residues. Germline V gene sequence: CDR1 MRHNA, CDR2 SNTAGT.

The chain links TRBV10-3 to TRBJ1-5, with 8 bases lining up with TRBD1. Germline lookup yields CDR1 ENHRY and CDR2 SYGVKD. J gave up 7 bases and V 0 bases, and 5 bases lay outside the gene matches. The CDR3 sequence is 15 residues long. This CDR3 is CAISESNRGTQPQHF. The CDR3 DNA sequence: TGTGCCATCAGTGAGTCGAACAGGGGGACCCAGCCCCAGCATTTT.

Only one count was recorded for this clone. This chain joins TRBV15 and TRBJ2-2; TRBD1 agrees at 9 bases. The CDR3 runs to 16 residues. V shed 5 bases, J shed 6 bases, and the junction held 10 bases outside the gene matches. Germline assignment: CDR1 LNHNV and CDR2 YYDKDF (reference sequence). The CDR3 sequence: CATSGSGQGAPGELFF. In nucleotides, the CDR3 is TGTGCCACCAGCGGCTCGGGACAGGGTGCTCCCGGGGAGCTGTTTTTT. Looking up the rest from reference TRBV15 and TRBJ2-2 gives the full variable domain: DAMVIQNPRYQVTQFGKPVTLSCSQTLNHNVMYWYQQKSSQAPKLLFHYYDKDFNNEADTPDNFQSRRPNTSFCFLDIRSPGLGDTAMYLCATSGSGQGAPGELFFGEGSRLTVL.

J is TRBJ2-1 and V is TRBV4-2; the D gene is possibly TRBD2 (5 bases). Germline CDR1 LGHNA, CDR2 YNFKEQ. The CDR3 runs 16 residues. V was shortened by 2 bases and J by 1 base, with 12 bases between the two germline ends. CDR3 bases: TGTGCCAGCAGCCAAAGCCCCAGCGGATCCTACAATGAGCAGTTCTTC. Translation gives CASSQSPSGSYNEQFF.

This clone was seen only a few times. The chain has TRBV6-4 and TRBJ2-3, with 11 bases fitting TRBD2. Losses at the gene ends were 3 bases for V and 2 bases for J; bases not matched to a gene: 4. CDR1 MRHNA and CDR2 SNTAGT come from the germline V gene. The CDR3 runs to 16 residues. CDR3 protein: CASSENSGGATDTQYF. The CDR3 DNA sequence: TGTGCCAGCAGTGAAAATAGCGGGGGGGCCACAGATACGCAGTATTTT.

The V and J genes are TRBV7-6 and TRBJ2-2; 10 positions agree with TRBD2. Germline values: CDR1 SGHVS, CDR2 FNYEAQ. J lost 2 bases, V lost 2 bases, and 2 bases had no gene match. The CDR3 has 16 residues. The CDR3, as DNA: TGTGCCAGCAGCTTAAGACTAGCGGGTAACACCGGGGAGCTGTTTTTT. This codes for CASSLRLAGNTGELFF.

CDR3 coding DNA: TGTGCCAGCACTACAGGTTCAACTAATGAAAAACTGTTTTTT. It encodes CASTTGSTNEKLFF. V is TRBV6-1 and J is TRBJ1-4, with D possibly matching TRBD1 (5 bases). The V gene's germline CDR1 is MNHNS and CDR2 SASEGT. The CDR3 has 14 amino acids. V was trimmed by 7 bases and J by 0 bases, leaving 9 bases between them.

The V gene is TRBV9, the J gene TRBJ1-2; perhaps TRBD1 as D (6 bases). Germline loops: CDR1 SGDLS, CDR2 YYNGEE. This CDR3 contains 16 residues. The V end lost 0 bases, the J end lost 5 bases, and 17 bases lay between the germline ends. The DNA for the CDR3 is TGTGCCAGCAGCGTAGGTCCGGGACAAGAGTCGTATGGCTACACCTTC. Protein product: CASSVGPGQESYGYTF.

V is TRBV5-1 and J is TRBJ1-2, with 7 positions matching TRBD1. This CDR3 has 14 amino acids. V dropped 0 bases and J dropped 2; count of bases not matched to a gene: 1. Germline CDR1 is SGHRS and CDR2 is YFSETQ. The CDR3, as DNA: TGCGCCAGCAGCTTGGGGACAGGAAACTATGGCTACACCTTC. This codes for CASSLGTGNYGYTF.

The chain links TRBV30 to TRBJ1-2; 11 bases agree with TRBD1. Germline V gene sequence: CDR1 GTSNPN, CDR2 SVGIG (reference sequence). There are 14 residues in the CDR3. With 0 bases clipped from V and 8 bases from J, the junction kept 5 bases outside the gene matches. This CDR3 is CAWSVGGQGGGYTF. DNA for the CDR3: TGTGCCTGGAGTGTCGGGGGACAGGGGGGCGGCTACACCTTC.

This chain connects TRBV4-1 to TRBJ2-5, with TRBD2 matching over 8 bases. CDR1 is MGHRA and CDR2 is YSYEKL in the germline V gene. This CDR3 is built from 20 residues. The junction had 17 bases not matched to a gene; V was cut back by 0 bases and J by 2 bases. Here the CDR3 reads CASSQDGISGGALSQETQYF. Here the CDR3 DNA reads TGCGCCAGCAGCCAAGATGGGATCTCGGGGGGGGCTCTGAGTCAAGAGACCCAGTACTTC.

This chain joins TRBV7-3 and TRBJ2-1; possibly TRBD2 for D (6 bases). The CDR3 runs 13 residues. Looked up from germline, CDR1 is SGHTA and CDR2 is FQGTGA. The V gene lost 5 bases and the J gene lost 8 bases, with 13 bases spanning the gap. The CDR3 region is CASSVGTLYEQFF. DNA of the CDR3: TGTGCCAGCAGCGTCGGGACTCTTTATGAGCAGTTCTTC.

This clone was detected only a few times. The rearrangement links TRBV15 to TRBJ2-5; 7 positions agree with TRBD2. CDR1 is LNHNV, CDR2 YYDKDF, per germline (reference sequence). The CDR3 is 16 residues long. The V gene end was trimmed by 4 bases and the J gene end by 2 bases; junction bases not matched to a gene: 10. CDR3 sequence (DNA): TGTGCCACCAGCATAGGCGGGATGGGGGGGCAAGAGACCCAGTACTTC. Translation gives CATSIGGMGGQETQYF.

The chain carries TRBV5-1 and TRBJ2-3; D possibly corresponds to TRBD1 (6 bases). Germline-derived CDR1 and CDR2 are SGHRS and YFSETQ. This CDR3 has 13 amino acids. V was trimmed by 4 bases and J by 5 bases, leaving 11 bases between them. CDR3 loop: CASSRVRGDTQYF. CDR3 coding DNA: TGCGCCAGCAGCCGAGTCAGGGGAGATACGCAGTATTTT.

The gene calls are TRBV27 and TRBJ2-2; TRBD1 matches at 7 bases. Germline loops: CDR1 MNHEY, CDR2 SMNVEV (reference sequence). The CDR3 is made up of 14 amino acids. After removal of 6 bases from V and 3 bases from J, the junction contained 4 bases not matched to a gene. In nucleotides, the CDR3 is TGTGCCAGCAGAAGGGACAGCGACACCGGGGAGCTGTTTTTT. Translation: CASRRDSDTGELFF.

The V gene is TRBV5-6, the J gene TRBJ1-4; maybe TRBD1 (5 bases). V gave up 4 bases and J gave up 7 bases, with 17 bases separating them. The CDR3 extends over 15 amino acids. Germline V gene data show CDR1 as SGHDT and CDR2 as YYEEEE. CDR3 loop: CASSHRLRGGEKLFF. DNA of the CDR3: TGTGCCAGCAGCCACCGTTTGAGGGGAGGTGAAAAACTGTTTTTT.

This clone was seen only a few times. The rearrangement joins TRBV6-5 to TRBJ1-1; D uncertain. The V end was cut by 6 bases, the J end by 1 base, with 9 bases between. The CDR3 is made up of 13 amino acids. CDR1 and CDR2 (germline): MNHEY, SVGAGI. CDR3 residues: CASSPSGNTEAFF. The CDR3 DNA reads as TGTGCCAGCAGCCCTTCGGGGAACACTGAAGCTTTCTTT.

The CDR3 DNA reads as TGCGCCAGCAGCTCGGGACTAGCGGGAGGGCAAGAGACCCAGTACTTC. Translated, it gives CASSSGLAGGQETQYF. The chain combines TRBV5-1 with TRBJ2-5; TRBD2 matches at 16 bases. Germline CDR1 SGHRS, CDR2 YFSETQ. V was pared by 3 bases and J by 2 bases, with 1 base of the junction left unmatched. The CDR3 has 16 residues.

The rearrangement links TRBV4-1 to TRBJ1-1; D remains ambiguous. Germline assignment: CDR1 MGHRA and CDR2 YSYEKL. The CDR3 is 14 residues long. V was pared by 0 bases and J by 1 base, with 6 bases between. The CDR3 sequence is CASSQERRNTEAFF. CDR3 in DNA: TGCGCCAGCAGCCAAGAGAGGCGGAACACTGAAGCTTTCTTT.

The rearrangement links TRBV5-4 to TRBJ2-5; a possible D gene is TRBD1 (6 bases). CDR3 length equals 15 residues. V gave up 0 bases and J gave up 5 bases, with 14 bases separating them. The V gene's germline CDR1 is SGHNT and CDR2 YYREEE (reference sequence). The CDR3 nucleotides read TGTGCCAGCAGCTTGGAGGGCAGGGGTGAGGAGACCCAGTACTTC. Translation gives CASSLEGRGEETQYF.

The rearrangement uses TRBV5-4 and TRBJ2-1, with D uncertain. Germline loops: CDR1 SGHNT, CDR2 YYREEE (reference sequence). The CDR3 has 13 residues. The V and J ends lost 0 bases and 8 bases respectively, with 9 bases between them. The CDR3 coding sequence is TGTGCCAGCAGCTTGGCCGCGTCCGATGAGCAGTTCTTC. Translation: CASSLAASDEQFF.

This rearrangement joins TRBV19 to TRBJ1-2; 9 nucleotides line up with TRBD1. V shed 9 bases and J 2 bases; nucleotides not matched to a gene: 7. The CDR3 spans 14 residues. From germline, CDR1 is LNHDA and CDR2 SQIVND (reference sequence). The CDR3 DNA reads TGTGCCAGCCGATCGGGACAGGGAAACTATGGCTACACCTTC. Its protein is CASRSGQGNYGYTF.

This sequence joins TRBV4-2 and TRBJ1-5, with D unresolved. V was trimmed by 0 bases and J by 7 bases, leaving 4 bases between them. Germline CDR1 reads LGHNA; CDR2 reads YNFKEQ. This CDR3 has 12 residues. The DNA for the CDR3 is TGTGCCAGCAGCCAAGAAGAGCAGCCCCAGCATTTT. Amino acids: CASSQEEQPQHF.

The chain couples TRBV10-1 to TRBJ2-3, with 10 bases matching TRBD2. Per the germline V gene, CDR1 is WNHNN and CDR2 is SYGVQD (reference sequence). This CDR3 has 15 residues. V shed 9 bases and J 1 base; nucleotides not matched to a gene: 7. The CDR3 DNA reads TGCGCCAGTTCCCCAGCGGGAGGGGGCACAGATACGCAGTATTTT. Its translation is CASSPAGGGTDTQYF.